The source of this TCR beta chain is a study of blood T cells in healthy people across ages (dated by TCRdb to the mid-2010s). Broadly, across the study: Template switching captured roughly one uniquely barcoded TCR beta cDNA molecule per two T cells in model experiments. To track age-related changes in TCR beta repertoire diversity, the study relied on deep sequencing normalized with unique cDNA molecular identifiers. Four age groups were formed from the donors: young (average roughly 16 years), middle-aged (more than 35), aged (62) and long-lived (82). For two donors (one aged 18 to 29 and one aged 80 or older), the study analyzed two additional independent replicas of 1 million unique cDNA reads from the same blood draw.

The CDR3 measures 14 amino acids from cysteine to phenylalanine. Only the CDR3 portion is preserved as DNA: 42 bases, with reading frame beginning at the first base. The germline V gene gives CDR1 as SGHRS and CDR2 as YFSETQ. The research as a whole found: The long-lived group showed more naive CD4+ T cells, fewer expanded clones and increased TCR diversity than the aged group, suggesting age selection. Total diversity estimates from one million sequenced T cells were considered lower bounds and underestimates. Observed TCR beta diversity correlated strongly with the percentage of naive T cells measured by flow cytometry. As age increased, observed TCR beta diversity per million T cells dropped in a roughly linear way, and a significant reduction was already evident by age about 36. Conclusive comparison of naive and antigen-experienced compartments was prevented by the profiling of bulk unsorted PBMCs. Donor CMV infection status was unknown, potentially confounding age-related changes in expanded clonotypes.

This clonotype has ten or more counts. The clone's antigen remains unknown. At one end the junction does not follow the germline gene, possibly because of a read error. The donors were around 39 Caucasian individuals from Russia, aged roughly 6 to 100 years, who were systemically healthy. About 9.1 milliliters of peripheral blood were collected from each donor into EDTA-treated Vacutainer tubes. Ficoll-Paque density-gradient centrifugation was used to isolate PBMCs, with at least 7 million per sample. Trizol reagent was used to extract total RNA from PBMCs, with at least 6 micrograms per sample. The percentages of naive CD45RAhigh/CD27high T cells were determined by flow cytometry on a PBMC aliquot from every donor. The library relied on 5' RACE. The sequencer was an Illumina HiSeq 2500. A second PCR of roughly 6 to 12 cycles was performed with a sample-barcoded 5' primer and a J-beta primer mix. A unique molecular identifier was introduced onto each TCR beta cDNA molecule by a template-switch 5' adaptor carrying 12 random nucleotides. Each sample yielded at least 3 million CDR3-containing paired-end reads. First-strand cDNA was synthesized from all RNA with the Mint cDNA synthesis kit, primed by a TRBC-specific oligonucleotide. Following uracil-DNA glycosylase treatment, all cDNA underwent a first 18-cycle PCR with the universal primers M1SS and BC2_uni_R. Per the source publication's procedure: Each sample was normalized by randomly selecting 1 million high-quality reads, each carrying a distinct molecular identifier. Instead of being binned into consensus sequences, reads with shared molecular identifiers were discarded. MiTCR, run with a Q25 quality threshold and the strictest error-elimination algorithm, handled CDR3 identification, clonotype clustering and error correction. Lower-bound total TCR beta diversity was estimated with a nonparametric unseen species model using Euler transformation. Clones were called with MiXCR by TCRdb after fastp trimmed the public reads at Q25, and only in-frame beta chains were retained. CDR3 protein duplicates are merged, each entry listing the most common genes and DNA. The authors' filters were not applied to this entry. Across this sample there are more than 750,000 distinct CDR3 sequences, with 25% to 30% seen only once. The ten largest clones add up to approximately 10% of the sample.

The same sample was also studied in work on T cells of mothers and their children. That second publication adds: Donors were nine systemically healthy Caucasian individuals: three mothers and their six children. cDNA synthesis consumed the entire amount of extracted RNA, loaded at about 1.6 ug RNA in each 15 ul reaction. In the second PCR, the M1S primer introduced both the sample barcodes and 2-4 random nucleotides. Over 8.5 million TCR beta CDR3 reads were obtained for each mother, and millions of reads were obtained for each child. In both related and unrelated pairs, thymic selection shapes the output of TCR recombination in a similar way, with inherited differences having only a minor effect. Normalized repertoire overlap was always slightly but never significantly higher in related than unrelated mother-child pairs. Persistent microchimeric T cell clones were not detected, at a sensitivity of about 100 clones per million clonotypes. To look for features that set related mother-child pairs apart from unrelated individuals, the researchers ran deep NGS to compare the TCR beta repertoires of mothers and children. On average, the children were roughly 10 +/- 4 years old, while the mothers were roughly 36 +/- 4 years old. After adapter ligation was performed with NEBNext reagents, the libraries were sequenced on an Illumina HiSeq 2000 with 100+100 nt paired-end reads. Mother and child libraries were prepared a month apart and sequenced in separate runs to prevent cross-contamination. Between roughly 450,000 and 2,200,000 distinct TCR beta clonotypes were identified per donor. Naive TCR beta clonotypes were estimated from low-frequency clonotypes matched to each donor's FACS-determined naive share, without sorting.

The rearrangement joined TRBV5-1 to TRBJ1-2, with 8 bases in between that match TRBD1. Source material: blood. The receptor comes from a woman aged 40 to 49 in good health. The base sequence is TGCGCCAGCAGCTCCGGACAGGGAAACTCTGGCTACACCTTC. Its translation is CASSSGQGNSGYTF.